This T cell receptor (beta chain) was captured in a study of cytomegalovirus exposure and HLA in healthy donors. TCRdb's copy holds only in-frame clones and misses some; the assay was immunoSEQ multiplex PCR. The sample yields some 98,000 clones, more than 75% seen once. The CDR3 spans 16 residues. V gave up 6 bases and J gave up 0 bases; unmatched junction bases: 7. From germline, CDR1 is SNHLY and CDR2 FYNNEI. The rearrangement uses TRBV2 and TRBJ1-4; 7 bases map to TRBD1. Input material: PBMCs. The sequence was obtained from a man younger than 30 in good health and CMV-seropositive. The CDR3, as DNA: TGTGCCAGCAGCCCCGGGACAGTTGCAACTAATGAAAAACTGTTTTTT. It encodes CASSPGTVATNEKLFF.